The rows below give T cell receptor beta chains drawn from one sample of a study of blood T cell repertoires in COVID-19. The repertoire was sequenced with immunoSEQ multiplex PCR; TCRdb's copy has only in-frame clones and lacks some. The table records roughly 60,000 clones, over 90% of them present only once. The specimen sequenced was peripheral blood. The origin of the receptors is a man in his forties or fifties with active COVID-19. CDR3s include the opening cysteine and the closing phenylalanine or tryptophan.

j_call v_call cdr3_aa
TRBJ2-1 TRBV19 CASSIGGGSYNEQFF
TRBJ2-2 TRBV7-6 CASIKTGTSVPGTGELFF
TRBJ2-1 TRBV28 CASSLVGLAGNNEQFF
TRBJ2-3 TRBV25-1 CASSESTGLADTQYF
TRBJ1-3 TRBV7-2 CASSSRDSGNTIYF
TRBJ2-6 TRBV5-1 CASRGTGFAGANVLTF
TRBJ1-5 TRBV6-2/TRBV6-3 CASSYRGQGNQPQHF
TRBJ1-5 TRBV7-9 CASSPPDGGHQPQHF
TRBJ2-1 TRBV11-3 CASSFSAGVGEQFF
TRBJ1-1 TRBV4-1 CASSLFPWNTEAFF
TRBJ2-7 TRBV5-1 CASSLDTGNPYEQYF
TRBJ2-2 TRBV29-1 CSVRGGGSTGELFF
TRBJ2-2 TRBV7-3 CASSLIGANTGELFF
TRBJ1-4 TRBV30 CACGGRVATNEKLFF
TRBJ1-1 TRBV19 CASTIKTTGGTEAFF
TRBJ1-1 TRBV11-2 CASSGEGAEAFF
TRBJ1-1 TRBV10-3 CAISGRVGEPNTEAFF
TRBJ2-7 TRBV6-2/TRBV6-3 CASSYSSSGGYEQYF
TRBJ1-2 TRBV28 CASSVQGHYGYTF
TRBJ2-7 TRBV7-9 CASSFLYRGFYEQYF
TRBJ1-5 TRBV6-5 CASTKGQGHQPQHF
TRBJ2-7 TRBV5-4 CASSSGGQGSSYEQYF
TRBJ2-1 TRBV3-1/TRBV3-2 CASSLQGGTSGVNEQFF
TRBJ1-5 TRBV19 CASTQRQGAQPQHF
TRBJ1-4 TRBV6-5 CASSYNAASVGEKLFF
TRBJ2-3 TRBV3-1/TRBV3-2 CASSQVGGGTDTQYF
TRBJ1-5 TRBV3-1/TRBV3-2 CASSQGQVTNQPQHF
TRBJ1-2 TRBV28 CASRLTDRVYGYTF
TRBJ1-1 TRBV5-1 CASSLAGRENTEAFF
TRBJ2-5 TRBV18 CASSPPTSGGGTQYF
TRBJ2-1 TRBV5-1 CASSLVGLGGNEQFF
TRBJ2-1 TRBV18 CASSPGQSGEQFF
TRBJ2-5 TRBV5-1 CASSLSYNPGAQYF
TRBJ1-4 TRBV19 CASSRDTIEKLFF
TRBJ1-2 TRBV27 CASSLQVPGRYGYTF
TRBJ1-2 TRBV7-6 CASSLGQNYGYTF
TRBJ2-7 TRBV2 CASSVRGREQYF
TRBJ2-3 TRBV6-4 CASSDVGPGVDVPDTQYF
TRBJ1-1 TRBV12-3/TRBV12-4 CASNRGMAEAFF
TRBJ2-5 TRBV9 CASSPGLAGGKQETQYF
TRBJ1-2 TRBV4-2 CASSQEKTVNYGYTF
TRBJ1-6 TRBV4-1 CASSQFGTGRYNSPLHF
TRBJ1-2 TRBV4-3 CASSTRQGQGPGTF
TRBJ1-2 TRBV7-2 CASSLGQGLYGYTF
TRBJ1-2 TRBV29-1 CSVDDRAQGARGYTF
TRBJ2-1 TRBV2 CASTEGLAGANEQFF
TRBJ1-1 TRBV11-3 CASSLAGEAFF
TRBJ1-2 TRBV28 CASSWKGYYGYTF
TRBJ1-6 TRBV14 CASSQVIIQGRIPGDSPLHF
TRBJ2-7 TRBV28 CASSRHVEQYF